This TCR beta chain was observed in a study of blood T cell repertoires in COVID-19 (dated by TCRdb to 2019 to 2021). A note on the overall study: Samples covering the acute and convalescent phases of COVID-19 were provided by collaborators in the United States, Italy and Spain. The prospective study material was composed of cDNA or gDNA derived from T cells, B-cell-depleted T cells, or PBMCs. Subjects who had been exposed to COVID-19, were actively infected with it, or had recovered from it provided the deeply sampled blood TCRbeta repertoires that made up the dataset. The repertoires were released in a freely available public database intended as a resource for research on the immune response to SARS-CoV-2. The samples were drawn from two sources: the first 160 participants of the ongoing ImmuneRACE study, and 950 to 1,500 subjects contributed by 6 global collaborators. Sample metadata almost always included a de-identified subject ID, COVID-19 status, age in years and sex. Where HLA class I and class II types were available, the types were taken from metadata supplied by the sample provider, not from assay-based typing.

Enrolling through a virtual design, the prospective study's participants ranged in age from roughly 18 to 90 years and lived across some 22 United States geographic areas. To assign participants to cohorts, the prospective study relied on clinical history that participants themselves reported in a screening survey and a study questionnaire. Exposed participants had been in contact, within 2 weeks of entering the study, with a person who had a PCR-confirmed or clinician-diagnosed case of COVID-19. Each participant in the prospective study had whole blood, serum and a nasopharyngeal or oropharyngeal swab collected by mobile phlebotomists. Participants in the prospective study had the option to provide additional blood draws and questionnaires over an approximately two-month period. Before DNA extraction, blood samples from the prospective study were shipped at room temperature or frozen. Study-level results and caveats: The quantity of clinical and demographic metadata differed by source and by participant and was supplied without curation.

Note on this clone: Its antigen is not yet known. No base quality values were provided; no much bigger clone lies one nucleotide off.

TCRbeta CDR3 regions were amplified from genomic DNA by means of the immunoSEQ Assay, a bias-controlled multiplex PCR. For the original study's pipeline: The number of nucleated cells in each sample was estimated by amplification of reference gene primers within the assay. Sequence reads were collapsed and filtered to measure the absolute abundance of every unique TCRbeta CDR3 rearrangement. For each sample, productive Simpson clonality was calculated as the square root of Simpson's diversity index across productive rearrangements. The immuneACCESS repertoire file appears here via TCRdb, limited to in-frame rearrangements. These files lack a portion of the clones; in checked studies, under half of the deficit traces to unresolved V genes, and the cause of the others is not known. V and J calls and clone size are copied from that table; D and trimming were computed from the DNA. This sample has 430,000 or so clones in its table, and around nine tenths of those were observed once. The ten largest clones represent approximately 1.3% of the sample.

V and J are trimmed by 2 bases and 4 bases, and the gene matches miss 8 bases of the junction. Taken from cysteine to phenylalanine, the CDR3 has 16 residues. The read is trimmed to its CDR3 DNA, 48 bases read in frame from base 1. The germline V gene encodes CDR1 SGHTA and CDR2 FQGNSA. The receptor was derived from a woman younger than 30 who had been exposed to COVID-19. Recombination connected TRBV7-2 to TRBJ1-1; the junction holds 9 bases that match TRBD1. The sequenced sample was PBMCs or T cells enriched from blood (not recorded which). In nucleotides, the sequence is TGTGCCAGCAGCTTATTAACGGGACAGGGAGGCACTGAAGCTTTCTTT. It translates as CASSLLTGQGGTEAFF.